This TCR beta chain originates from a study of Ad26.COV2.S vaccination and SARS-CoV-2 variants. On the study more broadly: Trial arm assignment for the donor was COV1001 Ad26.COV2.S.

Treatment denoted: 15 to 20 received Ad26.COV2.S at low or high dose, single or two shots; about 5 received placebo; per-sample allocation not given. Sampling was performed 63 days after the first vaccine or placebo injection. Worth noting for this clone: Its antigen is still unknown.

Study results and limitations: The TCR breadth and depth analyses may have produced an underestimate of total T cell responses.

Sequencing used immunoSEQ multiplex PCR; TCRdb keeps in-frame clones, though not all of them. This sample yields some 300,000 clones, of which around 81% are seen a single time; 2% to 2.5% belongs to the top ten. Trimming pared 2 bases from V and 5 bases from J, leaving 5 bases between. In germline, CDR1 is KGHSH, CDR2 LQKENI. CDR3 size: 12 residues. Sequenced here: peripheral blood, sampled in a trial of Ad26.COV2.S vaccine versus placebo. This receptor was obtained from a person aged 18 to 59 who received the Ad26.COV2.S COVID-19 vaccine or a placebo. The V and J genes are TRBV18 and TRBJ2-3; D remains unclear. CDR3 sequence: CASSPTEDTQYF. In DNA form, the CDR3 reads TGTGCCAGCTCACCAACGGAAGATACGCAGTATTTT.